The source of this T cell receptor beta chain is a study of CD8 T cells in ankylosing spondylitis (dated by TCRdb to 2017 to 2019). Looking at the study overall: T cell receptor beta repertoires were profiled in healthy donors and ankylosing spondylitis patients so that disease-linked TCR variants could be found. The full study cohort comprised about 23 ankylosing spondylitis patients and 110 or so healthy donors. Peripheral blood was sampled, and synovial fluid was also collected from ankylosing spondylitis patients. Beyond this particular receptor, the publication reports: The disease-linked clones were reported as significantly enriched in matched synovial fluid samples from ankylosing spondylitis patients. The disease-linked clones showed a CD8+ phenotype and occurred at relatively low frequencies in peripheral blood. A TCR beta motif of about 8 highly homologous amino acid variants appeared characteristic of blood from ankylosing spondylitis patients. Some TCR beta motif variants had previously been reported in synovial fluid and blood of reactive arthritis patients, which suggested common disease-initiation mechanisms.

Sequencer: Illumina HiSeq 2500. Quantitative 5'-RACE with molecular barcodes was the method used to prepare the TCR beta libraries. The authors processed their data as follows. A new computational method based on a probabilistic model of VDJ rearrangement was used to identify disease-linked TCR variants. The raw public reads went through TCRdb reprocessing: fastp at Q25, MiXCR clone calling, in-frame beta chains kept. Every entry covers one CDR3 protein and lists the most common genes and DNA from its rows. These V and J calls rely on TCRdb rather than the paper's analysis. The sample records roughly 370,000 distinct CDR3 sequences, 20% to 25% of which are singletons. In total, the top ten clones hold about a sixth of the sample. From the cysteine up to the phenylalanine, the CDR3 has a length of 15 residues. Only the CDR3 DNA stays, 45 bases, in frame from base 1. Cut back by 0 bases and 2 bases, the V and J ends lie 9 bases apart. CDR1 and CDR2 were assigned from the germline V gene as SGHTA and FQGNSA.

Note on this clonotype: Its antigen remains undetermined. Base qualities are not provided; no much larger clone lies one nucleotide away.

The V and J segments used are TRBV7-2 and TRBJ2-3; no D gene call is confident. Sequenced material: blood, either unsorted or a sorted T cell fraction (not recorded which). The sequence was obtained from a male donor with ankylosing spondylitis. The DNA sequence is as follows: TGTGCCAGCAGCTTAGCGTCCATAATCACAGATACGCAGTATTTT. The translation is CASSLASIITDTQYF.